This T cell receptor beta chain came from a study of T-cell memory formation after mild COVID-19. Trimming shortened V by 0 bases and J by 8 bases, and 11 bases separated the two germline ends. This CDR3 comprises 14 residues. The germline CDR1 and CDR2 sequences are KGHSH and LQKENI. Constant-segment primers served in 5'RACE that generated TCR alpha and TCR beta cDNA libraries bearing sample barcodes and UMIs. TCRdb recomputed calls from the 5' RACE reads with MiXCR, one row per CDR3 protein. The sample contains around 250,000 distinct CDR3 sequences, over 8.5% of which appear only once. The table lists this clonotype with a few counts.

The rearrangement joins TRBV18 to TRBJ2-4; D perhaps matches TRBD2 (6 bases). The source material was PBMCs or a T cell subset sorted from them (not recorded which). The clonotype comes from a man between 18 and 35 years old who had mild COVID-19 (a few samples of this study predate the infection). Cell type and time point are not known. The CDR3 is CASSPPAREDIQYF. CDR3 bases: TGTGCCAGCTCACCACCCGCCAGGGAGGACATTCAGTACTTC. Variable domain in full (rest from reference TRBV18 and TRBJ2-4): NAGVMQNPRHLVRRRGQEARLRCSPMKGHSHVYWYRQLPEEGLKFMVYLQKENIIDESGMPKERFSAEFPKEGPSILRIQQVVRGDSAAYFCASSPPAREDIQYFGAGTRLSVL.